These T cell receptor beta chains were read from a single sample in a study of T cell responses to AZD1222 COVID-19 vaccine. Data came from immunoSEQ multiplex PCR; TCRdb stores just in-frame clones and leaves some out. The sample has more than 150,000 clones, roughly 90% seen once. This material consisted of peripheral blood, taken 28 days after the second AZD1222 dose. The receptors were gathered from an adult who received the AZD1222 COVID-19 vaccine. CDR3s include the opening cysteine and the closing phenylalanine or tryptophan. A D gene is named only where the DNA matches it firmly. A clone size is listed for some rows: how often the clone was seen (once, few, many), or a class if it is expanded.

d_call clone_size j_call v_call cdr3_aa cdr3_nt
- - TRBJ1-5 TRBV12-3/TRBV12-4 CASSPETGQPQHF TGTGCCAGCAGTCCCGAAACGGGTCAGCCCCAGCATTTT
TRBD1 - TRBJ1-3 TRBV2 CASSVPSDRWGNTIYF TGTGCCAGCAGTGTACCGTCGGACAGGTGGGGAAACACCATATATTTT
- once TRBJ2-1 TRBV20-1 CSATGRNEQFF TGCAGTGCTACCGGTCGGAATGAGCAGTTCTTC
TRBD2 - TRBJ2-7 TRBV6-2/TRBV6-3 CASSQAGGTYEQYF TGTGCCAGCAGTCAAGCGGGGGGTACCTACGAGCAGTACTTC
- - TRBJ1-1 TRBV5-1 CASSRRGDTNTEAFF TGCGCCAGCAGCCGAAGAGGAGACACGAACACTGAAGCTTTCTTT
- - TRBJ2-3 TRBV21-1 CASSKDPREGGRVTDTQYF TGTGCCAGCAGCAAAGACCCCAGGGAGGGGGGCAGGGTCACGGATACGCAGTATTTT
TRBD2 - TRBJ2-3 TRBV7-9 CASTSGNTDTQYF TGTGCCAGCACTAGCGGGAACACAGATACGCAGTATTTT
- - TRBJ2-7 TRBV6-5 CASSYSRTDSYEQYF TGTGCCAGCAGTTACTCGCGGACAGACTCCTACGAGCAGTACTTC
TRBD1 - TRBJ2-7 TRBV18 CASSPTGTGGYEQYF TGTGCCAGCTCACCGACCGGGACAGGGGGCTACGAGCAGTACTTC
- once TRBJ1-2 TRBV27 CASSLSRATNYGYTF TGTGCCAGCAGTTTATCCCGGGCCACAAACTATGGCTACACCTTC
- - TRBJ1-2 TRBV5-1 CASSYGQYGYTF TGCGCCAGCAGCTACGGACAGTATGGCTACACCTTC
- - TRBJ2-3 TRBV3-1/TRBV3-2 CASSQGHRARGADTQYF TGTGCCAGCAGCCAAGGCCACCGGGCGCGGGGCGCAGATACGCAGTATTTT
- - TRBJ1-2 TRBV6-2/TRBV6-3 CASSSYISPNYGYTF TGTGCCAGCAGCTCCTACATCTCTCCTAACTATGGCTACACCTTC
- - TRBJ1-1 TRBV19 CASNLGWGTEAFF TGTGCCAGTAACTTGGGCTGGGGCACTGAAGCTTTCTTT
TRBD1 - TRBJ1-2 TRBV10-1 CANIPTEPGQRIANYGYTF TGCGCCAACATCCCGACGGAACCGGGACAGAGGATAGCTAACTATGGCTACACCTTC
- few TRBJ2-7 TRBV4-1 CASSQVGGLSYEQYF TGCGCCAGCAGCCAAGTGGGGGGTCTGTCCTACGAGCAGTACTTC
- - TRBJ1-1 TRBV4-1 CASSQAREKGEAFF TGCGCCAGCAGCCAGGCCCGGGAGAAGGGTGAAGCTTTCTTT
TRBD1 - TRBJ1-2 TRBV3-1/TRBV3-2 CASSFGTEKNYGYTF TGTGCCAGCAGCTTCGGGACAGAAAAGAACTATGGCTACACCTTC
- - TRBJ2-7 TRBV3-1/TRBV3-2 CASTTRGSYEQYF TGTGCCAGCACCACGCGGGGCTCCTACGAGCAGTACTTC
TRBD1 - TRBJ2-7 TRBV9 CASSIQPGQPYEQYF TGTGCCAGCAGCATCCAGCCGGGACAGCCCTACGAGCAGTACTTC
TRBD1 - TRBJ1-4 TRBV7-2 CASSPGGPWEKLFF TGTGCCAGCAGCCCAGGGGGGCCTTGGGAAAAACTGTTTTTT
- - TRBJ2-5 TRBV5-1 CASSLSGRTETQYF TGCGCCAGCAGCTTGTCAGGACGGACGGAGACCCAGTACTTC
- - TRBJ1-5 TRBV6-5 CASSYTGARQPQHF TGTGCCAGCAGTTACACCGGGGCAAGGCAGCCCCAGCATTTT
- - TRBJ1-1 TRBV30 CAWSVLQRGEAFF TGTGCCTGGAGTGTACTTCAACGGGGGGAAGCTTTCTTT
- once TRBJ1-4 TRBV19 CASSDPGLNEKLFF TGTGCCAGTAGTGATCCGGGCCTTAATGAAAAACTGTTTTTT
TRBD2 - TRBJ2-1 TRBV7-9 CASSLDWPSGEVEQFF TGTGCCAGCAGCTTAGATTGGCCTAGCGGGGAGGTTGAGCAGTTCTTC
- - TRBJ1-5 TRBV24-1 CATSDLRRDSNQPQHF TGTGCCACCAGTGATTTACGACGCGATAGCAATCAGCCCCAGCATTTT
TRBD1 - TRBJ2-7 TRBV18 CDSSRGQGDYEQYF TGTGACAGCTCCCGCGGACAGGGGGACTACGAGCAGTACTTC
- - TRBJ1-6 TRBV9 CASSVAGNSPLHF TGTGCCAGCAGCGTAGCGGGTAATTCACCCCTCCACTTT
- - TRBJ1-5 TRBV24-1 CATSEGGGAGQPQHF TGTGCCACCAGTGAGGGTGGGGGAGCGGGTCAGCCCCAGCATTTT
TRBD2 - TRBJ2-1 TRBV6-6 CASSYSTSGREGEQFF TGTGCCAGCAGTTACTCTACTAGCGGGAGGGAGGGTGAGCAGTTCTTC
TRBD2 few TRBJ2-1 TRBV3-1/TRBV3-2 CASSPNLSGKASYNEQFF TGTGCCAGCAGCCCTAACCTTAGCGGGAAGGCCTCCTACAATGAGCAGTTCTTC
- - TRBJ1-2 TRBV5-1 CASSLGGTTGLGGYTF TGCGCCAGCAGCTTGGGCGGAACTACAGGGCTCGGAGGCTACACCTTC
TRBD2 once TRBJ2-3 TRBV4-1 CASSLTSGGAATDTQYF TGCGCCAGCAGCCTGACTAGCGGGGGGGCCGCGACAGATACGCAGTATTTT
- once TRBJ2-3 TRBV14 CASSQVRRTDTQYF TGTGCCAGCAGCCAAGTGAGGCGCACAGATACGCAGTATTTT
- - TRBJ1-2 TRBV5-1 CASSLGDGSNYGYTF TGCGCCAGCAGCTTGGGGGACGGATCTAACTATGGCTACACCTTC
- once TRBJ1-3 TRBV19 CASTATVSGNTIYF TGTGCCAGTACGGCGACAGTCTCTGGAAACACCATATATTTT
- - TRBJ2-7 TRBV4-2 CASSQVGGGYEQYF TGTGCCAGCAGCCAAGTTGGAGGGGGCTACGAGCAGTACTTC
- - TRBJ1-5 TRBV6-1 CASSEAEGPYQPQHF TGTGCCAGCAGTGAAGCCGAGGGTCCTTATCAGCCCCAGCATTTT
TRBD1 - TRBJ1-1 TRBV28 CASSLKLSGQGGTEAFF TGTGCCAGCAGTTTGAAACTCTCGGGACAGGGGGGCACTGAAGCTTTCTTT
- - TRBJ1-2 TRBV3-1/TRBV3-2 CASSPTHNYGYTF TGTGCCAGCAGCCCAACCCACAACTATGGCTACACCTTC
- - TRBJ2-5 TRBV5-4 CASSLVGGETQYF TGTGCCAGCAGCTTAGTCGGGGGTGAGACCCAGTACTTC